Shown below are 25 T cell receptor beta chains from a single sample sequenced in a study of shared clonotypes between healthy human individuals. As defined, naive CD8 cells were CD45RO-negative and positively selected for CCR7, with terminally differentiated effector memory CD45RA+ cells excluded. Method: immunoSEQ multiplex PCR; TCRdb's copy keeps in-frame clones and lacks some. Among roughly 2.1 million clones listed, around 93% were seen once. Sequenced: naive CD8+ T cells from PBMCs. Every receptor here comes from a man between 18 and 35 years old in good health. Some clones in this sample may be carry-over from other donors' samples.

The rearrangement joins TRBV5-1 to TRBJ2-1; TRBD2 aligns across 12 bases. This CDR3 is built from 20 residues. CDR1 is SGHRS and CDR2 is YFSETQ in the germline V gene. Trimming at V came to 3 bases and at J to 2 bases, leaving 15 bases not matched to a gene. The CDR3 reads CASSSWLAGGPPVAYNEQFF. The CDR3, as DNA: TGCGCCAGCAGCTCCTGGCTAGCGGGAGGGCCCCCGGTTGCCTACAATGAGCAGTTCTTC.

The sample holds one count of this clone. This sequence joins TRBV6-5 and TRBJ1-5; a weak D match, TRBD1 (5 bases). Germline CDR1 is MNHEY and CDR2 is SVGAGI. The CDR3 contains 14 residues. V was shortened by 8 bases and J by 0 bases, with 11 bases between the two germline ends. CDR3 in DNA: TGTGCCAGCGGAACCAGGGATAGCAATCAGCCCCAGCATTTT. It codes for CASGTRDSNQPQHF.

This chain connects TRBV29-1 to TRBJ2-7, with 7 bases matching TRBD1. This CDR3 spans 12 amino acids. V lost 4 bases, J lost 7 bases, and 7 bases stayed unmatched. Germline CDR1 is SQVTM and CDR2 is ANQGSEA. The CDR3 here is CSVGDRVGEQYF. CDR3 coding DNA: TGCAGCGTTGGAGACAGGGTAGGGGAGCAGTACTTC.

A remark on this clone: The same CDR3 also results from other DNA sequences found in this sample. The rearrangement joins TRBV9 to TRBJ2-7, with a weak D call TRBD2 (6 bases). CDR1 and CDR2 from the germline V gene are SGDLS and YYNGEE. The CDR3 sequence is 13 residues long. V gave up 2 bases and J gave up 0 bases, with 6 bases separating them. This CDR3 is CASSVGGSYEQYF. DNA of the CDR3: TGTGCCAGCAGCGTCGGGGGCTCCTACGAGCAGTACTTC.

The V gene is TRBV28, the J gene TRBJ1-4; D gene ambiguous. This CDR3 is built from 13 residues. Germline CDR1 MDHEN, CDR2 SYDVKM. Trimming took 4 bases from V and 4 from J, leaving 7 bases between them. The CDR3 is CASSSGVNEKLFF. The CDR3 region has the DNA TGTGCCAGCAGTTCAGGTGTTAATGAAAAACTGTTTTTT.

This chain joins TRBV6-1 and TRBJ2-7; 8 positions match TRBD2. Trimming at V came to 6 bases and at J to 0 bases, leaving 7 bases not matched to a gene. This CDR3 has 15 residues. Per germline, CDR1 MNHNS and CDR2 SASEGT. CDR3 amino acids: CASRETSVSSYEQYF. CDR3 coding DNA: TGTGCCAGCAGAGAGACTAGCGTTAGCTCCTACGAGCAGTACTTC.

The chain joins TRBV19 to TRBJ1-5; D call uncertain. V dropped 0 bases and J dropped 2 bases, with 11 bases sitting between them. CDR1 is LNHDA and CDR2 is SQIVND in the germline V gene (reference sequence). This CDR3 has 16 amino acids. CDR3 nucleotide sequence: TGTGCCAGTAGTATAGATACGGGGATAGGCAATCAGCCCCAGCATTTT. Protein sequence: CASSIDTGIGNQPQHF. Filled out from reference TRBV19 and TRBJ1-5, the complete variable domain reads DGGITQSPKYLFRKEGQNVTLSCEQNLNHDAMYWYRQDPGQGLRLIYYSQIVNDFQKGDIAEGYSVSREKKESFPLTVTSAQKNPTAFYLCASSIDTGIGNQPQHFGDGTRLSIL.

In this sample, this clone turned up once. The chain recombines TRBV7-9 with TRBJ2-2, with TRBD2 as a possible D gene (6 bases). Germline V gene lookup returns CDR1 SEHNR and CDR2 FQNEAQ (reference sequence). V was pared by 5 bases and J by 4 bases, with 14 bases between. The CDR3 runs to 15 residues. CDR3 bases: TGTGCCAGCAGCCCCCTAGCGAGGGGCACCGGGGAGCTGTTTTTT. Its translation: CASSPLARGTGELFF.

The chain links TRBV19 to TRBJ1-1; D gene ambiguous. V lost 7 bases and J lost 0, with 12 bases in between. The V gene's germline CDR1 is LNHDA and CDR2 SQIVND (reference sequence). This CDR3 is built from 14 residues. The CDR3: CASIPAEMNTEAFF. The CDR3 DNA is TGTGCCAGTATTCCAGCGGAGATGAACACTGAAGCTTTCTTT.

The chain employs TRBV11-2 and TRBJ2-5; TRBD2 aligns across 15 bases. The CDR3 has 18 amino acids. Germline values: CDR1 SGHAT, CDR2 FQNNGV. With V trimmed by 4 bases and J by 4 bases, 10 bases remained unmatched. The DNA for the CDR3 is TGTGCCAGCAGCTCCCCCGGACTAGCGGGAGGGCAGCTAGAGACCCAGTACTTC. Translated, it gives CASSSPGLAGGQLETQYF.

The J gene is TRBJ2-2, the V gene TRBV27; possibly TRBD2 for D (7 bases). This CDR3 is 18 amino acids long. V lost 5 bases to trimming and J lost 0 bases, with 19 bases between them. Germline CDR1 is MNHEY and CDR2 is SMNVEV (reference sequence). This CDR3 is CASSPNAGAAANTGELFF. The CDR3 bases are TGTGCCAGCAGTCCGAACGCGGGGGCCGCTGCGAACACCGGGGAGCTGTTTTTT.

The V gene is TRBV29-1, the J gene TRBJ2-7; 12 bases align to TRBD1. Germline V gene sequence: CDR1 SQVTM, CDR2 ANQGSEA. This CDR3 is built from 14 residues. DNA of the CDR3: TGCACCCGCCCCGGGACAGGGGGCTTTCACGAGCAGTACTTC. Translation gives CTRPGTGGFHEQYF.

V and J are TRBV29-1 and TRBJ2-7, with D unclear. The V gene lost 5 bases and the J gene lost 3 bases, with 11 bases spanning the gap. The CDR3 covers 12 residues. Germline assignment: CDR1 SQVTM and CDR2 ANQGSEA. The CDR3 DNA sequence: TGCAGCGTTTGGGGTGTTAACTACGAGCAGTACTTC. This translates into CSVWGVNYEQYF.

The genes are TRBV27 and TRBJ1-2; 7 bases are a match to TRBD1. The CDR3 length is 12 residues. Germline loops: CDR1 MNHEY, CDR2 SMNVEV (reference sequence). The V and J ends lost 2 bases and 13 bases, in that order; junction bases with no gene match: 7. The CDR3 spells CASSLPGGVCTF. In DNA, the CDR3 is TGTGCCAGCAGTTTACCAGGGGGGGTCTGCACCTTC.

The rearrangement uses TRBV27 and TRBJ2-5; TRBD1 aligns across 9 bases. TRBJ2-7 matches the DNA end more closely, so the J call is doubtful. Germline V gene lookup returns CDR1 MNHEY and CDR2 SMNVEV (reference sequence). This CDR3 spans 17 amino acids. This chain's CDR3 is CASSSTKTGTGRYEQYF. The CDR3 nucleotides read TGTGCCAGCAGTTCGACTAAAACCGGGACAGGGAGGTACGAGCAGTACTTC.

V usage is TRBV7-8 and J usage is TRBJ2-2; D unresolved. CDR1 is SGHVS, CDR2 FQNEAQ, per germline. V was pared by 2 bases and J by 0 bases, with 10 bases between. CDR3 length: 16 residues. In DNA, the CDR3 is TGTGCCAGCAGCTTAAGTAGCATGGCGAACACCGGGGAGCTGTTTTTT. Protein sequence: CASSLSSMANTGELFF.

V gene TRBV11-2 combines with J gene TRBJ1-4; TRBD1 might be the D (5 bases). The CDR3 extends over 15 amino acids. Trimming shortened V by 3 bases and J by 1 base, and 9 bases separated the two germline ends. CDR1 is SGHAT, CDR2 FQNNGV, per germline. As DNA, the CDR3 is TGTGCCAGCAGCTTCTCAGGGATAACTAATGAAAAACTGTTTTTT. Translated: CASSFSGITNEKLFF.

The J gene is TRBJ2-1, the V gene TRBV13; 7 bases fit TRBD2. This CDR3 is built from 14 residues. J gave up 6 bases and V 5 bases, and 7 bases lay outside the gene matches. The germline CDR1 and CDR2 sequences are PRHDT and FYEKMQ (reference sequence). The CDR3 DNA sequence: TGTGCCAGCAGCCGGGACTACCAGGGCAATGAGCAGTTCTTC. This codes for CASSRDYQGNEQFF.

CDR3 loop: CASSPWFGGLTTDTQYF. The CDR3 DNA sequence: TGTGCCAGCAGCCCCTGGTTCGGGGGGCTTACCACAGATACGCAGTATTTT. The genes are TRBV7-9 and TRBJ2-3; possibly TRBD2 for D (7 bases). The germline V gene has CDR1 SEHNR and CDR2 FQNEAQ (reference sequence). Between the trimmed V and J ends, which lost 5 bases and 2 bases, there was a span of 20 bases. This CDR3 region has 17 residues.

Notes on this clone: In the same sample, other DNA sequences code for this CDR3. The chain joins TRBV6-5 to TRBJ1-2; D might be TRBD1 (5 bases). Germline CDR1 MNHEY, CDR2 SVGAGI. The CDR3 runs 15 residues. Trimming pared 2 bases from V and 2 bases from J, leaving 12 bases between. The CDR3 reads CASSYDSGGNYGYTF. CDR3 in DNA: TGTGCCAGCAGTTACGACAGTGGCGGAAACTATGGCTACACCTTC.

A word on this clone: The junction shows a germline mismatch at one end, possibly a read error. V and J are TRBV7-3 and TRBJ2-2; TRBD2 aligns across 13 bases. The CDR3 contains 17 residues. Per germline, CDR1 SGHTA and CDR2 FQGTGA. The CDR3 loop reads CASSLTSGRAWTGELFF. The DNA for the CDR3 is TGTGCCAGCAGCCTAACTAGCGGGAGGGCCTGGACCGGGGAGCTGTTTTTT.

The chain uses TRBV7-9 and TRBJ2-1; TRBD1 agrees at 8 bases. Per germline, CDR1 SEHNR and CDR2 FQNEAQ (reference sequence). Trimming removed 5 bases from V and 3 bases from J; junction bases left unmatched: 3. The CDR3 loop spans 14 amino acids. As DNA, the CDR3 is TGTGCCAGCAGCCCTACAGGGGGCTACAATGAGCAGTTCTTC. Translated, it gives CASSPTGGYNEQFF.

The V and J genes are TRBV9 and TRBJ2-7; possibly TRBD2 for D (5 bases). This CDR3 contains 14 residues. The germline V gene has CDR1 SGDLS and CDR2 YYNGEE. The V and J ends lost 4 bases and 0 bases respectively, with 11 bases between them. Written as DNA, the CDR3 is TGTGCCAGCAGCTACCGAGCGGACTCCTACGAGCAGTACTTC. Translating it yields CASSYRADSYEQYF.

J is TRBJ2-1 and V is TRBV6-5; TRBD2 might be the D (6 bases). Germline V gives CDR1 MNHEY, CDR2 SVGAGI. The CDR3 extends over 14 amino acids. V shed 5 bases and J shed 6 bases, with 14 bases lying between them. This chain's CDR3 is CASSPRDLVNEQFF. CDR3 sequence (DNA): TGTGCCAGCAGTCCCCGGGACTTGGTCAATGAGCAGTTCTTC.

This chain uses TRBV11-2 with TRBJ2-1, with 9 bases matching TRBD2. The CDR3 is 18 amino acids. V shed 1 base and J 9 bases; nucleotides not matched to a gene: 16. CDR1 and CDR2 from the germline V gene are SGHAT and FQNNGV. In nucleotides, the CDR3 is TGTGCCAGCAGCTTAGGTGGCGGGAGGGAGGCCGTTTGGAGTGAGCAGTTCTTC. It is translated as CASSLGGGREAVWSEQFF.